This section outlines one TCR beta chain sequence together with its context. With 0 bases removed from V and 1 base from J, the gap between germline ends came to 4 bases. The CDR3 sequence is 13 residues long. Germline V gene lookup returns CDR1 SGHNT and CDR2 YYREEE (reference sequence). RNA was extracted and reverse transcribed into cDNA as the sequencing template. Clones were sequenced by immunoSEQ multiplex PCR, and TCRdb holds only the in-frame ones, with some missing. Of some 170,000 clones in the sample, 53% were seen once. Treatment described: oral pan-JAK inhibitor, 5-10 mg twice daily. Peripheral blood samples and lesional scalp punch biopsies were obtained from alopecia areata patients. This entry belongs to a study of CD8+ T cells in alopecia areata.

The sample was CD8+ T cells sorted from blood, taken at week 24, from a patient treated with tofacitinib. The source of this sequence is a human donor with alopecia areata. V is TRBV5-4 and J is TRBJ2-5; D unclear. In DNA form, the CDR3 reads TGTGCCAGCAGCTTGGGGACCCAAGAGACCCAGTACTTC. Translated: CASSLGTQETQYF.